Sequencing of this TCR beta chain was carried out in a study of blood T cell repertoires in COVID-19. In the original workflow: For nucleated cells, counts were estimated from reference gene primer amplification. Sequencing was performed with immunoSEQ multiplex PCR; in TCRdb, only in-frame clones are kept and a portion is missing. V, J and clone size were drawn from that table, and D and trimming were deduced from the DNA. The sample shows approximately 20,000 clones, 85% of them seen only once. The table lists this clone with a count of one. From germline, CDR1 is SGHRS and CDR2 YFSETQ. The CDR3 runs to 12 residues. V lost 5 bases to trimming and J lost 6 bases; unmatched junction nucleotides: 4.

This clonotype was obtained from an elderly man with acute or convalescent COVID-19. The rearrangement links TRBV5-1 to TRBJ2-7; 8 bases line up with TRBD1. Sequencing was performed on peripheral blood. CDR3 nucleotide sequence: TGCGCCAGCAGAGCAGGGGGCAGCGAGCAGTACTTC. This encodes CASRAGGSEQYF.